This entry is about one T cell receptor beta chain. Amplification used 60 Vbeta primers and 13 Jbeta primers. Sequencing was performed with immunoSEQ multiplex PCR; in TCRdb, only in-frame clones are kept and a portion is missing. Of 120,000 to 150,000 clones in the sample, around three quarters were seen once. This entry comes from a study of cytomegalovirus exposure and HLA in healthy donors. After removal of 6 bases from V and 1 base from J, the junction contained 2 bases not matched to a gene. The germline gives CDR1 MNHEY, CDR2 SVGAGI. The CDR3 runs to 13 residues. J is TRBJ2-5 and V is TRBV6-5, with 7 bases that match TRBD2. This sequence was found in a woman between 40 and 55 years old in good health and CMV-seropositive. The sample taken for sequencing was PBMCs. The CDR3 reads CASSGTIQETQYF. CDR3 coding DNA: TGTGCCAGCAGCGGGACTATCCAAGAGACCCAGTACTTC.